The rows below give T cell receptor beta chains drawn from one sample of a study of blood T cell repertoires in COVID-19. Measured with immunoSEQ multiplex PCR; TCRdb has only the in-frame clones, and not every one. The sample includes around 100,000 clones, 70% to 90% of them seen just once. Sequencing was carried out using peripheral blood. The receptors here all came from a man aged 35 to 55 with acute or convalescent COVID-19. The CDR3 runs from the conserved cysteine through the conserved F or W. The order of the fields is CDR3 protein, CDR3 DNA, D gene, CDR3 length, J gene, V gene, clone size. A D gene is named only where the DNA matches it firmly. Where a row states a size, it is once, few, many or the class of an expanded clone; other rows omit it.

CASRRGNEKLFF,TGTGCCAGCAGGAGGGGGAATGAAAAACTGTTTTTT,NA,12,TRBJ1-4,TRBV2,NA
CASSFGDRGSEQYF,TGTGCCAGCAGCTTCGGGGACAGGGGATCCGAGCAGTACTTC,TRBD1,14,TRBJ2-7,TRBV7-9,NA
CASSLDRGETQYF,TGTGCCAGCAGCTTGGACAGAGGAGAGACCCAGTACTTC,NA,13,TRBJ2-5,TRBV11-2,NA
CASNSLPGHGMNTEAFF,TGTGCCAGCAATTCCCTCCCGGGACATGGAATGAACACTGAAGCTTTCTTT,NA,17,TRBJ1-1,TRBV5-8,NA
CASSLGTGGPLSTDTQYF,TGTGCCAGCAGCTTGGGTACGGGAGGCCCCCTAAGCACAGATACGCAGTATTTT,TRBD2,18,TRBJ2-3,TRBV11-2,NA
CASSPGQGLQETQYF,TGTGCCAGCTCACCAGGGCAGGGCCTCCAAGAGACCCAGTACTTC,NA,15,TRBJ2-5,TRBV18,once
CAWSPTGSSGNTIYF,TGTGCCTGGAGCCCGACAGGATCCTCTGGAAACACCATATATTTT,NA,15,TRBJ1-3,TRBV30,NA
CASSLDGGGSYEQYF,TGTGCCAGCAGCTTAGACGGGGGTGGATCCTACGAGCAGTACTTC,NA,15,TRBJ2-7,TRBV11-2,NA
CASSRAVSYNEQFF,TGTGCCAGCAGCCGAGCGGTCTCCTACAATGAGCAGTTCTTC,NA,14,TRBJ2-1,TRBV28,NA
CASSSPPASHNEQFF,TGTGCCAGCAGCTCCCCGCCCGCTAGCCACAATGAGCAGTTCTTC,NA,15,TRBJ2-1,TRBV7-6,NA
CASSLVEGLQNEQFF,TGTGCCAGCAGCTTAGTGGAGGGGCTCCAAAATGAGCAGTTCTTC,NA,15,TRBJ2-1,TRBV13,once
CASRIRTGGGTEAFF,TGTGCCAGCAGAATCAGGACAGGGGGCGGGACTGAAGCTTTCTTT,TRBD1,15,TRBJ1-1,TRBV28,NA
CASSRPPQGAYTDTQYF,TGTGCCAGCAGCCGCCCTCCTCAGGGGGCCTACACAGATACGCAGTATTTT,TRBD1,17,TRBJ2-3,TRBV3-1/TRBV3-2,NA
CSVHTGFSTEAFF,TGCAGCGTTCACACGGGGTTTTCCACTGAAGCTTTCTTT,NA,13,TRBJ1-1,TRBV29-1,NA
CASSSHRVSSGANVLTF,TGTGCCAGTAGTAGCCACAGGGTAAGCTCTGGGGCCAACGTCCTGACTTTC,NA,17,TRBJ2-6,TRBV19,NA
CASSVREDPDTQYF,TGTGCCAGCAGCGTAAGGGAGGATCCAGATACGCAGTATTTT,NA,14,TRBJ2-3,TRBV11-3,NA
CASSSFDAGSQYF,TGTGCCAGCAGCTCTTTCGACGCAGGGTCGCAGTATTTT,NA,13,TRBJ2-3,TRBV7-8,NA
CASSPPGTGGNTIYF,TGTGCCAGCAGTCCTCCCGGGACAGGCGGAAACACCATATATTTT,TRBD1,15,TRBJ1-3,TRBV28,once
CASSDDRVHYGYTF,TGTGCCAGCAGCGACGACAGGGTGCACTATGGCTACACCTTC,TRBD1,14,TRBJ1-2,TRBV3-1/TRBV3-2,once
CASSVSQETQYF,TGTGCCAGCAGTGTCAGCCAAGAGACCCAGTACTTC,NA,12,TRBJ2-5,TRBV2,NA
CSVVGLAGEPLYNEQFF,TGCAGCGTTGTGGGACTAGCGGGGGAGCCGCTTTACAATGAGCAGTTCTTC,TRBD2,17,TRBJ2-1,TRBV29-1,NA
CSVEGGGRGSYYGYTF,TGCAGCGTTGAAGGGGGTGGCAGGGGCTCTTACTATGGCTACACCTTC,NA,16,TRBJ1-2,TRBV29-1,NA
CSVQRRDRVEKLFF,TGCAGCGTTCAACGCCGGGACAGGGTCGAGAAACTGTTTTTT,TRBD1,14,TRBJ1-4,TRBV29-1,NA
CASSLPGLYEQYF,TGTGCCAGCAGTTTACCGGGACTCTACGAGCAGTACTTC,NA,13,TRBJ2-7,TRBV28,NA
CASSQEGGGYEQYF,TGTGCCAGCAGCCAAGAAGGAGGCGGCTACGAGCAGTACTTC,NA,14,TRBJ2-7,TRBV3-1/TRBV3-2,NA
CASSPKGSGVVTQYF,TGTGCCAGCTCACCGAAAGGTAGCGGGGTGGTGACCCAGTACTTC,TRBD2,15,TRBJ2-5,TRBV18,few
CASSQENRGIGSPLHF,TGTGCCAGCAGCCAAGAAAACAGGGGAATTGGGTCACCCCTCCACTTT,TRBD1,16,TRBJ1-6,TRBV14,NA
CASSVQGRTQYF,TGTGCCAGCAGTGTACAGGGACGTACGCAGTATTTT,NA,12,TRBJ2-3,TRBV28,NA
CASSLPTGGGGYTF,TGTGCCAGCAGCTTACCAACAGGGGGCGGTGGCTACACCTTC,TRBD1,14,TRBJ1-2,TRBV7-2,NA
CASSQAGPGANVLTF,TGCGCCAGCAGCCAAGCGGGTCCTGGGGCCAACGTCCTGACTTTC,NA,15,TRBJ2-6,TRBV4-1,NA
CASSLYPGTVGNTIYF,TGTGCCAGCAGCCTCTACCCCGGGACAGTTGGAAACACCATATATTTT,TRBD1,16,TRBJ1-3,TRBV11-2,once
CASSFGLRYGYTF,TGCGCCAGCAGCTTTGGCTTGAGGTATGGCTACACCTTC,NA,13,TRBJ1-2,TRBV5-1,NA
CAWSVIWTERETQYF,TGTGCCTGGAGTGTAATTTGGACAGAACGAGAGACCCAGTACTTC,NA,15,TRBJ2-5,TRBV30,NA
CASSTSGTRSYNEQFF,TGTGCCAGCAGCACCTCCGGGACTAGATCCTACAATGAGCAGTTCTTC,TRBD2,16,TRBJ2-1,TRBV3-1/TRBV3-2,NA
CASSFGVGVVGTQYF,TGTGCCAGCAGCTTCGGGGTCGGGGTAGTTGGTACGCAGTATTTT,NA,15,TRBJ2-3,TRBV5-6,NA
CASSQGHVGTETQYF,TGTGCCAGCAGCCAAGGGCATGTTGGCACAGAGACCCAGTACTTC,NA,15,TRBJ2-5,TRBV3-1/TRBV3-2,once
CASSLGGSPLEQYF,TGTGCCAGCAGCTTAGGGGGCTCCCCTCTCGAGCAGTACTTC,NA,14,TRBJ2-7,TRBV7-2,NA
CASSFIYGGNKETQYF,TGTGCCAGCAGTTTTATCTATGGAGGGAACAAAGAGACCCAGTACTTC,NA,16,TRBJ2-5,TRBV28,NA
CATSIRSEKPTGELFF,TGTGCCACCAGCATAAGATCGGAGAAGCCCACCGGGGAGCTGTTTTTT,NA,16,TRBJ2-2,TRBV15,NA
CASSPTGVRSPLHF,TGTGCCAGCAGTCCGACAGGGGTACGTTCACCCCTCCACTTT,TRBD1,14,TRBJ1-6,TRBV2,NA
CASSLARTDSTIYF,TGCGCCAGCAGCTTGGCCCGGACAGACTCCACCATATATTTT,NA,14,TRBJ1-3,TRBV5-1,NA
CASARGPFGGLDYEQYF,TGTGCCAGCGCCCGGGGCCCTTTCGGGGGACTTGACTACGAGCAGTACTTC,NA,17,TRBJ2-7,TRBV11-2,few
CASSLVPPNEQFF,TGCGCCAGCAGCTTGGTTCCTCCCAATGAGCAGTTCTTC,NA,13,TRBJ2-1,TRBV5-1,NA